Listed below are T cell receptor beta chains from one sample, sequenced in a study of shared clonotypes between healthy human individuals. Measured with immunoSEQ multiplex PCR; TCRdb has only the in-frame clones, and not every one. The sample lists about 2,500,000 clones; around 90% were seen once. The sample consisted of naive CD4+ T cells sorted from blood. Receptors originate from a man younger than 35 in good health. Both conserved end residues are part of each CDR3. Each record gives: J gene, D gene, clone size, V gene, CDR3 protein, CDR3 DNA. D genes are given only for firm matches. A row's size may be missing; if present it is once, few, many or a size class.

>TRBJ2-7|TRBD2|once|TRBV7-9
CASSHSGRGAYEQYF
TGTGCCAGCAGTCATAGCGGGAGAGGTGCCTACGAGCAGTACTTC
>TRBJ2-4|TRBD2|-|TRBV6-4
CASSASGEAKNIQYF
TGTGCCAGCAGTGCTAGCGGGGAAGCCAAAAACATTCAGTACTTC
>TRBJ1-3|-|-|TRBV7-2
CASSLGPIGSGNTIYF
TGTGCCAGCAGCTTAGGTCCAATCGGCTCTGGAAACACCATATATTTT
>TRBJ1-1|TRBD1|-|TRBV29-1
CSAGTGTGTEAFF
TGCAGCGCGGGGACCGGGACAGGGACTGAAGCTTTCTTT
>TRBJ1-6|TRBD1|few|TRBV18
CASSPDRGSSPLHF
TGTGCCAGCTCACCTGACAGGGGGAGTTCACCCCTCCACTTT
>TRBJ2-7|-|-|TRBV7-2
CASSSGSTGEQYF
TGTGCCAGCAGCTCAGGGTCGACAGGCGAGCAGTACTTC
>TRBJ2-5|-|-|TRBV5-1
CASSSGRGQETQYF
TGCGCCAGCAGCTCGGGACGGGGACAAGAGACCCAGTACTTC
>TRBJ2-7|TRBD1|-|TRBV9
CASSVAGGQGPPYEQYF
TGTGCCAGCAGCGTAGCTGGGGGACAGGGGCCCCCCTACGAGCAGTACTTC
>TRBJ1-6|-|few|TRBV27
CASRTGDSPLHF
TGTGCCAGCAGGACAGGAGACTCACCCCTCCACTTT
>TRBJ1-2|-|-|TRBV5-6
CASSWEGAYGYTF
TGTGCCAGCAGCTGGGAAGGGGCCTATGGCTACACCTTC
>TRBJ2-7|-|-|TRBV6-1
CASSERGGEQYF
TGTGCCAGCAGTGAACGGGGCGGCGAGCAGTACTTC
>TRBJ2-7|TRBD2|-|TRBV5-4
CASSPQGSAGAYEQYF
TGTGCCAGCAGCCCCCAAGGGTCAGCGGGAGCCTACGAGCAGTACTTC
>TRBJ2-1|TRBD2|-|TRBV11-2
CASSSGLAGVWEFF
TGTGCCAGCAGCTCGGGACTAGCGGGGGTTTGGGAGTTCTTC
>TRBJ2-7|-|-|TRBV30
CAWRPRAPGSYEQYF
TGTGCCTGGAGACCCCGGGCCCCGGGCTCCTACGAGCAGTACTTC
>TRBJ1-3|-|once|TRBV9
CASNRGDSGNTIYF
TGTGCCAGTAACCGGGGGGACTCTGGAAACACCATATATTTT
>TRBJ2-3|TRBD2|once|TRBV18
CASSAGLAGTDTQYF
TGTGCCAGCTCAGCTGGACTAGCGGGGACAGATACGCAGTATTTT
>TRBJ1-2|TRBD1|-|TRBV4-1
CASSQADDRASYGYTF
TGCGCCAGCAGCCAGGCAGACGACAGGGCCTCCTATGGCTACACCTTC